The T cell receptor (beta chain) under discussion was sequenced for a study of blood T cell repertoires in COVID-19. Germline V gives CDR1 LGHDT, CDR2 YNNKEL (reference sequence). CDR3 length equals 13 residues. After removal of 8 bases from V and 7 bases from J, the junction contained 9 bases not matched to a gene. As processed by the authors: The assay estimated nucleated cells by amplifying reference gene primers. The assay was immunoSEQ multiplex PCR, and TCRdb's table has in-frame clones only and misses some. D and trimming come from the DNA, and the V and J calls and clone size come from that table. This table has tens of thousands of clones, around nine tenths appearing once.

The specimen was peripheral blood. The chain has TRBV3-1 (or the pseudogene TRBV3-2) and TRBJ2-5; TRBD2 agrees at 8 bases. The TCR originated in a human donor in a cohort sampled during active COVID-19. For the CDR3, the DNA is TGTGCCAGCCGGGGCGGGAGGTCGACGACCCAGTACTTC. It is translated as CASRGGRSTTQYF.